This paragraph reports one TCR beta chain. The antigen is not known. These data belong to a study of tumor-infiltrating lymphocytes in glioblastoma multiforme. Whole-study results and caveats: Unequal TCR RNA per T cell might skew measured clone sizes. The T cells in this sample were not sorted into functional subsets.

Three nested ARM-PCR rounds with V-beta and C-beta primers built TCRB libraries. TCRB cDNA was made from around 0.5 ug total RNA. TCRdb re-analysed the multiplex PCR reads in MiXCR, keeping a single row per CDR3 protein. The table includes 15,000 or so distinct CDR3 sequences, 55% to 85% detected once. V was cut by 1 base and J by 5 bases, with 11 bases left in between. Germline V gene sequence: CDR1 SGHNT, CDR2 YENEEA. CDR3 length: 14 residues. The specimen sequenced was brain tumor tissue. V gene TRBV11-3 combines with J gene TRBJ2-5, with D uncertain. The sequence came from a male donor with glioblastoma. CDR3 sequence (DNA): TGTGCCAGCAGCTTAGGGGCCACTCACGAGACCCAGTACTTC. Protein product: CASSLGATHETQYF.